This TCR beta chain was documented in a study of tumor-infiltrating lymphocytes in primary liver carcinoma. Findings and caveats of the study: Blood trailed tumors significantly in top-250-clone fraction (p = 0.039).

Researchers generated TCR beta cDNA from about 530 ng of total RNA, relying on a constant-region primer. Three rounds of nested multiplex PCR with slightly modified ARM-PCR produced TCR beta libraries. The first two PCR rounds used TRBV1-TRBV30 forward primers with a C-beta reverse primer, 10 to 11 cycles each. TCRdb re-called the multiplex PCR reads with MiXCR, one entry per CDR3 protein. Among around 80,000 distinct CDR3 sequences listed, more than 65% were seen once. The CDR3 extends over 15 amino acids. Germline-derived CDR1 and CDR2 are SGHAT and FQDESV (reference sequence). The approximately 17-34 mg bulk tissue piece was not sorted before simultaneous RNA and DNA extraction. Chronic HBV infection, which was untreated, was present in the patients. Separate regions, five per tumor, were sampled. All tumor specimens exceeded 85% viable tumor cells. Concerning this clonotype: Its specificity is unknown. Because the CDR3 is missing its conserved closing phenylalanine or tryptophan, this is likely a read error.

The clonotype originates from a man aged 40-49 years with primary liver carcinoma and hepatitis B virus infection. The specimen was liver tumor tissue from sampling region 1. Regarding subset: tumor region T1, superior pole. The J gene is TRBJ2-7, the V gene TRBV11-1, with D perhaps TRBD1 (6 bases). CDR3 sequence: CANSSRDTLPYEQYS. The CDR3 DNA reads TGTGCCAACAGCTCCCGGGACACACTACCCTACGAGCAGTACTCC.